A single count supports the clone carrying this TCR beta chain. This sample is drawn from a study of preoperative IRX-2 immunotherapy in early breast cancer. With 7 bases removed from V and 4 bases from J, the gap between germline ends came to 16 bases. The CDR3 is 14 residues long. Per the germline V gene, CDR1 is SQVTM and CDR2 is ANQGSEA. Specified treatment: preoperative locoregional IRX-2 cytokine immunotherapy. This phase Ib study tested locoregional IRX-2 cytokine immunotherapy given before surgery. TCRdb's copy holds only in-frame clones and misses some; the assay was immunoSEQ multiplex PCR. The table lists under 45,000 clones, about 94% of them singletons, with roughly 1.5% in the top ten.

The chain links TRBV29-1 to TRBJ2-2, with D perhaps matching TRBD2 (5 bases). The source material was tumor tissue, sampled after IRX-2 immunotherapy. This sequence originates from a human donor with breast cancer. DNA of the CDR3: TGCAGCGCTTCCATCGCCGGGGTCACCGGGGAGCTGTTTTTT. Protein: CSASIAGVTGELFF.